This T cell receptor (beta chain) originates from a study of CD8+CD57+ T cells in acquired aplastic anemia. Across the whole study: Quantities of DNA derived from sorted CD4+ and CD8+ cells averaged roughly 3 ug.

V lost 1 base, J lost 7 bases, and 5 bases lay in between. The CDR3 is made up of 11 amino acids. CDR1 SGHRS and CDR2 YFSETQ come from the germline V gene. Profiling that covered TCR beta VDJ and CDR3 relied on genomic DNA as its template. One entry per CDR3 protein, called by TCRdb with MiXCR from the reads. The data show roughly 100,000 distinct CDR3 sequences, with 55% to 80% seen just once and roughly two thirds held by the top ten. Selection for sequencing was limited to patients who had shown CD8+CD57+ cell expansion by flow cytometry. Patients had undergone no therapy by the time their blood was sampled.

This chain connects TRBV5-1 to TRBJ2-5; D is uncertain. The TCR comes from a human donor with aplastic anemia. The sequenced sample was sorted CD4+, CD8+, or CD8+CD57+ T cells (not recorded which) from PBMCs. CDR3 DNA sequence: TGCGCCAGCAGCTTGTACGGGACCCAGTACTTC. Its protein product is CASSLYGTQYF.